The following is a T cell receptor (beta chain) sequence with its context. Antigen: not known. This sample stems from a study of Ad26.COV2.S vaccination and SARS-CoV-2 variants. This CDR3 is built from 17 residues. Clones were read by immunoSEQ multiplex PCR, and TCRdb kept only the in-frame ones, dropping some. Of about 680,000 clones detected, around 90% appear once; the ten largest clones hold about 1.5%. Described treatment: some 19 received Ad26.COV2.S at low or high dose, single or two shots; about 5 received placebo; per-sample allocation not given. Sampling happened 63 days after the first vaccine or placebo injection. Study-level findings and limits: Vaccine recipients posted higher spike-specific TCR breadth than their placebo counterparts. Marked by substantial breadth, spike-specific CD8+ and CD4+ T cell responses were reportedly seen after vaccination.

Sample: peripheral blood, taken in a trial of Ad26.COV2.S vaccine versus placebo. V usage is TRBV21-1 and J usage is TRBJ1-5. TRBV21-1 is a documented pseudogene. The TCR sequence derives from a person between 18 and 65 years old who received the Ad26.COV2.S COVID-19 vaccine or a placebo. CDR3 DNA: TGTGCCAGCAGCAAATTGGGAGAGACAGGGAGGGGTCAGCCCCAGCATTTT. As protein: CASSKLGETGRGQPQHF.